The T cell receptor (beta chain) described here comes from a study of blood T cell repertoires in COVID-19. As for the study in general: Italy, Spain and the United States were the sources of the convalescent and acute COVID-19 samples. PBMCs, B-cell-depleted T cells, or T cells provided the cDNA or gDNA that made up the material.

Recruited during active infection, patients (from Seattle) were subsequently followed longitudinally. Original analysis: How many nucleated cells were present was estimated from reference gene primer amplification. Assay: immunoSEQ multiplex PCR; the TCRdb copy retains only in-frame clones and omits some. That table furnishes V, J and clone size, whereas the DNA furnished D and trimming. The sample holds 97,000 or so clones, about 85% seen once. Sequencing was done on a sample of peripheral blood. The sequence was obtained from a woman between 45 and 65 years old with COVID-19, enrolled during active disease.

The CDR3 DNA follows: TGTGCCAGCAGCCAAGGGGACAGGGGTAAGGGCGAAAAACTGTTTTTT. Its translation: CASSQGDRGKGEKLFF. V gene TRBV3-1 (or the pseudogene TRBV3-2) combines with J gene TRBJ1-4; TRBD1 matches at 10 bases. After removal of 1 base from V and 8 bases from J, the junction contained 7 bases not matched to a gene. The CDR3 runs 16 residues. CDR1 is LGHDT, CDR2 YNNKEL, per germline (reference sequence).